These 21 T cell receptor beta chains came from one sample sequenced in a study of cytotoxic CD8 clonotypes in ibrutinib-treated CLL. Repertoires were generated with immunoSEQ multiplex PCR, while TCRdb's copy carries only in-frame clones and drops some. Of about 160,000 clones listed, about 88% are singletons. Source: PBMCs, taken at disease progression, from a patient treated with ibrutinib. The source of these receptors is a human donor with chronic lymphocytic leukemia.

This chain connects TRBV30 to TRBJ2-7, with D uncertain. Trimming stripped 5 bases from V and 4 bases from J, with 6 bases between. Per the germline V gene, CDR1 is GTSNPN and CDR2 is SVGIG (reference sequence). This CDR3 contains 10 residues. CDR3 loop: CAWGKYEQYF. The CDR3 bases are TGTGCCTGGGGGAAGTACGAGCAGTACTTC. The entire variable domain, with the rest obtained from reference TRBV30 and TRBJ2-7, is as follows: SQTIHQWPATLVQPVGSPLSLECTVEGTSNPNLYWYRQAAGRGLQLLFYSVGIGQISSEVPQNLSASRPQDRQFILSSKKLLLSDSGFYLCAWGKYEQYFGPGTRLTVT.

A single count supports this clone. CDR3 in DNA: TGCGCCAGCAGCGGAGGACAGCGATACGAGCAGTACTTC. Translation gives CASSGGQRYEQYF. This rearrangement joins TRBV5-1 to TRBJ2-7; weak D call: TRBD1 (6 bases). Germline V CDR1 and CDR2: SGHRS, YFSETQ. V lost 4 bases and J 4 bases, leaving 12 bases between the germline ends. The CDR3 runs 13 residues.

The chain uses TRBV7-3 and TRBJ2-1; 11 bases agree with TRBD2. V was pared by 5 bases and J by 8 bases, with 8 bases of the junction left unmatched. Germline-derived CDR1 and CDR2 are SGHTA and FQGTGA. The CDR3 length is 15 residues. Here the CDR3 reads CASSQGLAGGHEQFF. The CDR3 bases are TGTGCCAGCAGCCAGGGGCTAGCGGGAGGTCATGAGCAGTTCTTC.

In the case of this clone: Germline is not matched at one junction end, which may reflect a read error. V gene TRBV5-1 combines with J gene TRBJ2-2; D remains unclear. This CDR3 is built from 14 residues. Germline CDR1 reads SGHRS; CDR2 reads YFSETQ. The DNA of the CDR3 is TGCGCCAGCAGGAAACGAGAGAACGCCGGGGAGCTGTTTTTT. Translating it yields CASRKRENAGELFF. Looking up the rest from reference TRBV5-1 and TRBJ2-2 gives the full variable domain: KAGVTQTPRYLIKTRGQQVTLSCSPISGHRSVSWYQQTPGQGLQFLFEYFSETQRNKGNFPGRFSGRQFSNSRSEMNVSTLELGDSALYLCASRKRENAGELFFGEGSRLTVL.

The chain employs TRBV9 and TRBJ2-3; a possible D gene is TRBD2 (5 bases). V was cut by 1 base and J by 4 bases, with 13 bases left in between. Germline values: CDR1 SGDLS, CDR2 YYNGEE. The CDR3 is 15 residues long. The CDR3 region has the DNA TGTGCCAGCAGCGTAATGGCGGGTAGTTCAGATACGCAGTATTTT. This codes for CASSVMAGSSDTQYF.

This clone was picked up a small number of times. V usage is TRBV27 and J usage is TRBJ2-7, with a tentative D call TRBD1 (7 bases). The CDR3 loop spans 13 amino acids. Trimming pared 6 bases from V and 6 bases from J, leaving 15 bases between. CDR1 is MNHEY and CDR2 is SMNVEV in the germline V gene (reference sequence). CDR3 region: CASSRGWGAEQYF. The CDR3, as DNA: TGTGCCAGCAGCAGGGGGTGGGGGGCCGAGCAGTACTTC.

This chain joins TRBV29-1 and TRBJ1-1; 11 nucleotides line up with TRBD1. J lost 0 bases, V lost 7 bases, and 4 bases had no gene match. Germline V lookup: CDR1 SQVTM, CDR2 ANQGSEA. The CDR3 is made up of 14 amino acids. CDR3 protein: CSDGQGAVNTEAFF. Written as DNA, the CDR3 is TGCAGCGATGGACAGGGGGCGGTGAACACTGAAGCTTTCTTT. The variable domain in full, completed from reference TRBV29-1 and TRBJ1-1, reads SAVISQKPSRDICQRGTSLTIQCQVDSQVTMMFWYRQQPGQSLTLIATANQGSEATYESGFVIDKFPISRPNLTFSTLTVSNMSPEDSSIYLCSDGQGAVNTEAFFGQGTRLTVV.

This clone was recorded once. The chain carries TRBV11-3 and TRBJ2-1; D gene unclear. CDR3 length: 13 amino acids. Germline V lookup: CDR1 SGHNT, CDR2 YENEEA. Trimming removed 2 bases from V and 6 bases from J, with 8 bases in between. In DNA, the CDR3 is TGTGCCAGCAGCTTATCAAGCAGCAATGAGCAGTTCTTC. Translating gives CASSLSSSNEQFF.

CDR3 amino acids: CASSVDGGNQPQHF. The CDR3 region has the DNA TGTGCCAGCAGCGTTGACGGAGGCAATCAGCCCCAGCATTTT. The gene calls are TRBV4-2 and TRBJ1-5; D is ambiguous. From germline, CDR1 is LGHNA and CDR2 YNFKEQ. Trimming took off 5 bases at V and 2 bases at J, with 10 bases between the two ends. CDR3 size: 14 residues.

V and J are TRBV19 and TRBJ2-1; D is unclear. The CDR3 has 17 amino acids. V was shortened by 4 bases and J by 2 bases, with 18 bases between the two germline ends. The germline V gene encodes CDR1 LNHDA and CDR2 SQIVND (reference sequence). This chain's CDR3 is CASSNGDAPLTYNEQFF. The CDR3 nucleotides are TGTGCCAGTAGTAACGGAGACGCCCCTTTGACCTACAATGAGCAGTTCTTC.

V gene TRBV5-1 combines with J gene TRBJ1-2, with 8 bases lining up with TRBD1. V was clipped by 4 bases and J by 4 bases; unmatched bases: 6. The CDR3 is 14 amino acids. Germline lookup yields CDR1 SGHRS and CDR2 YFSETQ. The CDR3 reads CASSPTGALYGYTF. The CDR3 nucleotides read TGCGCCAGCAGCCCGACAGGGGCCCTCTATGGCTACACCTTC.

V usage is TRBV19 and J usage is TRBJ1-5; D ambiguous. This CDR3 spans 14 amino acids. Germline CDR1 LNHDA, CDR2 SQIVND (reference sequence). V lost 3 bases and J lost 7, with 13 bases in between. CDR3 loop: CASSMSRTIQPQHF. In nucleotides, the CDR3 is TGTGCCAGTAGTATGAGCCGGACGATCCAGCCCCAGCATTTT.

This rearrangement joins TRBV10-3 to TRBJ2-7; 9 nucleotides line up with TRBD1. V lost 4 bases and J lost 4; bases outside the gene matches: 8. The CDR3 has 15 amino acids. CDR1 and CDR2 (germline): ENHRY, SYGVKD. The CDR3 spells CAISGQGQGYYEQYF. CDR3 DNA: TGTGCCATCAGTGGCCAGGGACAGGGTTATTACGAGCAGTACTTC.

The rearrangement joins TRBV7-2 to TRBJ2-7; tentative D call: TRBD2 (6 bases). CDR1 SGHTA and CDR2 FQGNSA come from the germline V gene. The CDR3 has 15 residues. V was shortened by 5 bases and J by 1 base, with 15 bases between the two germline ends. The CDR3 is CASSLLAGGSYEQYF. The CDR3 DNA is TGTGCCAGCAGCCTCCTTGCCGGGGGTTCCTACGAGCAGTACTTC.

CDR3 DNA sequence: TGTGCCAGCAGCTTCTTATACAGGGCGAAGAACACTGAAGCTTTCTTT. This gives the protein CASSFLYRAKNTEAFF. This chain uses TRBV7-9 with TRBJ1-1, with D maybe TRBD1 (6 bases). Trimming shortened V by 3 bases and J by 1 base, and 15 bases separated the two germline ends. The CDR3 loop spans 16 amino acids. Germline CDR1 SEHNR, CDR2 FQNEAQ (reference sequence).

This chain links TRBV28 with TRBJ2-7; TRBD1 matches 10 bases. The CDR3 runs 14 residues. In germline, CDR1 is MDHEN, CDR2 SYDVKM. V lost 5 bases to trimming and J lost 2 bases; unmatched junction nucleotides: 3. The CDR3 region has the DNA TGTGCCAGCAGTCCCGGGACAGGGGCCTACGAGCAGTACTTC. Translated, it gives CASSPGTGAYEQYF. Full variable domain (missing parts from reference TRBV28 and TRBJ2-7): DVKVTQSSRYLVKRTGEKVFLECVQDMDHENMFWYRQDPGLGLRLIYFSYDVKMKEKGDIPEGYSVSREKKERFSLILESASTNQTSMYLCASSPGTGAYEQYFGPGTRLTVT.

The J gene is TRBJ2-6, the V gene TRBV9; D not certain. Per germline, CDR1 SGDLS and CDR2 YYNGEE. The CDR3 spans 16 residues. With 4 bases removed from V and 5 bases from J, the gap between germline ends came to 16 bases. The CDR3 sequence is CASSRSAEVRANVLTF. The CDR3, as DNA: TGTGCCAGCAGCCGCTCCGCCGAGGTGCGGGCCAACGTCCTGACTTTC.

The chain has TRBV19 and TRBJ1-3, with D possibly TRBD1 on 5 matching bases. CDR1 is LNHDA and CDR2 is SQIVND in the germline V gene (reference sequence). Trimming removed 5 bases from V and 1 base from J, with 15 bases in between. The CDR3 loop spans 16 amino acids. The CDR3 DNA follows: TGTGCCAGTAGTCGCCCGGGGGTACGATCTGGAAACACCATATATTTT. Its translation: CASSRPGVRSGNTIYF.

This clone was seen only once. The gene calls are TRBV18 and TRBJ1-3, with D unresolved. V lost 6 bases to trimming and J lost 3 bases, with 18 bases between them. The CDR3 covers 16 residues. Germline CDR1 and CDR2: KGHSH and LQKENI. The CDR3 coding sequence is TGTGCCAGCTCCTCGGACGGCAGCATGAGTGGAAACACCATATATTTT. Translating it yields CASSSDGSMSGNTIYF.

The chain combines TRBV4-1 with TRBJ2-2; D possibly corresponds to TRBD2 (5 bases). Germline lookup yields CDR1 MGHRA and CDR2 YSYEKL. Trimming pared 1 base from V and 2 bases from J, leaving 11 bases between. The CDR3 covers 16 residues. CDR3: CASSQVPEENTGELFF. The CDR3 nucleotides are TGCGCCAGCAGCCAAGTTCCGGAGGAAAACACCGGGGAGCTGTTTTTT.

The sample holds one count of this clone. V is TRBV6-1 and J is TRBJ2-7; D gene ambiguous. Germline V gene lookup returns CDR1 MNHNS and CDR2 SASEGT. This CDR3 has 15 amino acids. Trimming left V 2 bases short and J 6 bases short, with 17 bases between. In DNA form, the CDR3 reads TGTGCCAGCAGTGAAATGCCAAGGATGGGGTTCGAGCAGTACTTC. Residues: CASSEMPRMGFEQYF.